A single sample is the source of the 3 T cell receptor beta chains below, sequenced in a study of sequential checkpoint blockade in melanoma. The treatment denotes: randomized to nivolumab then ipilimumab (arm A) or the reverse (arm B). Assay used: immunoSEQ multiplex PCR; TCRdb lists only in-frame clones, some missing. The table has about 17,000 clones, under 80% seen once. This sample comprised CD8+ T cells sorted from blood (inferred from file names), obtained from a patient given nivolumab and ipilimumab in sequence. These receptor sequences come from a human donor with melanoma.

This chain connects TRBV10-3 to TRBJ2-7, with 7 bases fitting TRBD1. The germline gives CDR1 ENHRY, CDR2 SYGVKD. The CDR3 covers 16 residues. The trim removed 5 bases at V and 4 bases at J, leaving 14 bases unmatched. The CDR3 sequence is CAISNQGQAPFYEQYF. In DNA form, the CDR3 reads TGTGCCATCAGTAATCAAGGACAGGCGCCGTTTTACGAGCAGTACTTC.

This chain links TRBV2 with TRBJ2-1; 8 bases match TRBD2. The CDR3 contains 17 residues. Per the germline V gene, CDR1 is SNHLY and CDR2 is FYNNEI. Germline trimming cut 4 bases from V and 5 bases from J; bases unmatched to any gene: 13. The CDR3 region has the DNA TGTGCCAGCAGTGGAGTGAGCGGGAGTATCCGGAACAATGAGCAGTTCTTC. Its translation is CASSGVSGSIRNNEQFF.

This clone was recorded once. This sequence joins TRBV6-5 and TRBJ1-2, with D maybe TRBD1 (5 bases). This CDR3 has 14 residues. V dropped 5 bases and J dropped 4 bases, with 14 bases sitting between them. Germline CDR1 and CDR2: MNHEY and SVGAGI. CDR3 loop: CASSPVAGSYGYTF. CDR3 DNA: TGTGCCAGCAGTCCTGTGGCAGGGTCCTATGGCTACACCTTC.